The 11 T cell receptor beta chains listed next were all sequenced from one sample in a study of blood T cell repertoires in COVID-19. Here immunoSEQ multiplex PCR was the method, and the copy in TCRdb shows in-frame clones only, minus some. The sample lists about 190,000 clones, around 89% occurring once. Sequencing was performed on peripheral blood. The receptors shown here come from a man aged 50 to 59 with acute or convalescent COVID-19.

V gene TRBV6-5 combines with J gene TRBJ2-7, with 10 bases fitting TRBD2. From germline, CDR1 is MNHEY and CDR2 SVGAGI. V dropped 5 bases and J dropped 3; count of bases not matched to a gene: 4. This CDR3 is built from 14 residues. Here the CDR3 reads CASSLEREGYEQYF. The CDR3 nucleotides are TGTGCCAGCAGTCTCGAGCGGGAGGGCTACGAGCAGTACTTC.

This clone appeared a single time. V usage is TRBV27 and J usage is TRBJ2-4, with TRBD1 as a possible D gene (6 bases). Trimming shortened V by 5 bases and J by 2 bases, and 10 bases separated the two germline ends. The CDR3 extends over 14 amino acids. The germline CDR1 and CDR2 sequences are MNHEY and SMNVEV (reference sequence). CDR3 nucleotides: TGTGCCAGCAGTCGGACAGCCTCCAAAAACATTCAGTACTTC. Its translation: CASSRTASKNIQYF.

The gene calls are TRBV7-2 and TRBJ2-1, with TRBD2 matching 9 bases. Per germline, CDR1 SGHTA and CDR2 FQGNSA. The length of the CDR3 is 15 residues. The V and J ends lost 0 bases and 4 bases, in that order; junction bases with no gene match: 1. CDR3 sequence reads: CASSLASGRYNEQFF. CDR3 DNA sequence: TGTGCCAGCAGCTTAGCTAGCGGGAGATACAATGAGCAGTTCTTC.

The chain recombines TRBV11-1 with TRBJ2-5; TRBD2 is a possible D gene (5 bases). Germline CDR1 SGHAT, CDR2 FQDESV (reference sequence). V was trimmed by 4 bases and J by 4 bases, leaving 10 bases between them. The CDR3 covers 13 residues. The CDR3 DNA sequence: TGTGCCAGCAGCTCGCCGGGAACAGAGACCCAGTACTTC. The encoded protein is CASSSPGTETQYF.

The chain carries TRBV19 and TRBJ2-2, with 7 bases fitting TRBD1. This CDR3 is 14 amino acids long. The V gene end was trimmed by 6 bases and the J gene end by 1 base; junction bases not matched to a gene: 2. Germline-derived CDR1 and CDR2 are LNHDA and SQIVND (reference sequence). The CDR3 sequence: CASRRTGNTGELFF. Here the CDR3 DNA reads TGTGCCAGTAGGAGGACAGGGAACACCGGGGAGCTGTTTTTT.

The DNA of the CDR3 is TGTGCCAGCAGGCGACAGGGGTCCGTTTCGAGCTCCTACGAGCAGTACTTC. The encoded protein is CASRRQGSVSSSYEQYF. The chain recombines TRBV6-6 with TRBJ2-7; 8 bases are shared with TRBD1. CDR1 is MNHNY, CDR2 SVGAGI, per germline (reference sequence). The V segment lost 6 bases and the J segment 0 bases; nucleotides outside the gene matches: 13. This CDR3 is 17 amino acids long.

V is TRBV7-3 and J is TRBJ2-5; possible D gene TRBD2, 5 bases. The V gene's germline CDR1 is SGHTA and CDR2 FQGTGA. The germline V and J ends were trimmed by 1 base and 5 bases, with 8 bases remaining between them. The length of the CDR3 is 13 residues. The CDR3 sequence: CASSLSPGETQYF. CDR3 in DNA: TGTGCCAGCAGCTTAAGTCCGGGGGAGACCCAGTACTTC.

The chain is built from TRBV29-1 and TRBJ2-3; TRBD2 agrees at 9 bases. V was clipped by 6 bases and J by 2 bases; unmatched bases: 9. Per the germline V gene, CDR1 is SQVTM and CDR2 is ANQGSEA. This CDR3 has 15 residues. The CDR3 reads CSVRNRLAVTDTQYF. CDR3 nucleotide sequence: TGCAGCGTCCGTAACCGACTAGCGGTCACAGATACGCAGTATTTT.

This rearrangement joins TRBV9 to TRBJ1-2; 7 bases map to TRBD1. V gave up 4 bases and J gave up 3 bases; unmatched junction bases: 3. CDR3 length: 13 amino acids. Germline V gives CDR1 SGDLS, CDR2 YYNGEE. The CDR3 loop is CASSPQGYYGYTF. The CDR3 region has the DNA TGTGCCAGCAGCCCACAGGGGTACTATGGCTACACCTTC. Together with reference TRBV9 and TRBJ1-2, the CDR3 gives the full variable domain: DSGVTQTPKHLITATGQRVTLRCSPRSGDLSVYWYQQSLDQGLQFLIQYYNGEERAKGNILERFSAQQFPDLHSELNLSSLELGDSALYFCASSPQGYYGYTFGSGTRLTVV.

The chain links TRBV19 to TRBJ1-6, with D possibly matching TRBD1 (6 bases). This CDR3 has 15 residues. Trimming pared 6 bases from V and 4 bases from J, leaving 13 bases between. Germline CDR1 reads LNHDA; CDR2 reads SQIVND (reference sequence). The CDR3 coding sequence is TGTGCCAGTAGCGCGACAGGACTTTATAATTCACCCCTCCACTTT. Its protein product is CASSATGLYNSPLHF.

V gene TRBV16 combines with J gene TRBJ2-7, with D unclear. Germline CDR1 and CDR2: KGHSY and FQNENV. V was clipped by 3 bases and J by 7 bases, with 16 bases between them. The CDR3 is made up of 14 amino acids. The CDR3 reads CASSHIQNSGEQYF. The CDR3 DNA reads as TGTGCCAGCAGCCATATACAAAACTCGGGTGAGCAGTACTTC.